This T cell receptor (beta chain) comes out of a study of Ad26.COV2.S vaccination and SARS-CoV-2 variants (dated by TCRdb to the early 2020s). Notes on the research overall: Donors in the vaccine arm were drawn from COV1001, a phase I-IIa trial of Ad26.COV2.S in healthy adults that was multicentre, randomized, double-blind and placebo-controlled. Investigators did not know the trial group allocation while performing experiments and assessing outcomes. Participants in the trial were split at random into five groups of five each, receiving low-dose or high-dose Ad26.COV2.S once or twice, or else placebo on both occasions. A total of approximately 30 samples were included in the TCR-sequenced set, comprising roughly 19 Ad26.COV2.S vaccine recipients, 5 placebo recipients and 8 SARS-CoV-2 convalescent individuals. Ad26.COV2.S was administered intramuscularly at a dose of 5x10^10 or 1x10^11 viral particles, either as one shot or as two shots given 56 days apart. The specificity and breadth of SARS-CoV-2-reactive T cell receptors after Ad26.COV2.S vaccination were assessed by TCRbeta repertoire sequencing.

Per the publication, the treatment or condition label means: about 20 received Ad26.COV2.S at low or high dose, single or two shots; roughly 5 received placebo; per-sample allocation not given. For vaccine and placebo recipients, repertoires were sequenced using samples collected on day 63 after the first injection. Between 29 July and 7 August 2020, Cohort 1b enrolled about two dozen adults aged 18-55 years at one site in Boston, USA. Ad26.COV2.S consisted of a replication-incompetent adenovirus type 26 vector by which a prefusion-stabilized SARS-CoV-2 spike protein from the original Wuhan strain was expressed. The immunoSEQ Assay was the method used to sequence TCRbeta CDR3 regions. After extraction, genomic DNA underwent amplification by bias-controlled multiplex PCR, followed by high-throughput sequencing. In the source study's methods: To quantify the absolute abundance of each unique TCRbeta CDR3 region, sequences were collapsed and filtered. T cell fraction was estimated by normalizing TCRbeta template counts to usable DNA, which was measured by amplifying reference genes present in all nucleated cells. Repertoire TCRs were annotated as SARS-CoV-2-specific by exact matching of V gene, CDR3 amino acid sequence and J gene to a known reactive TCR set. The reference SARS-CoV-2 TCR set came from MIRA and was filtered for enrichment in COVID-19-positive ImmuneCODE repertoires, removing public or cross-reactive TCRs. Using the MIRA antigens, annotated TCRs were further analysed by specific ORF or by position within an ORF. Depth was the summed frequency of annotated unique rearrangements, while breadth was defined as annotated unique rearrangements over total unique productive rearrangements. TCR breadth was compared between groups using two-sided Wilcoxon rank-sum tests. TCRdb mirrors the immuneACCESS table, restricted to in-frame sequences. Some clones are absent from its copies; in checked studies, under half trace to an unresolved V gene, and the reason for the others is unknown. V, J and clone size are those of that table, while D and trimming were read from the DNA. For this sample the table gives roughly 500,000 clones, of which approximately 88% were detected only once. Together, the top ten hold roughly 12% of the sample.

On this clone: Its antigen is still unknown. Base-call qualities are not available, and no considerably larger clone is one nucleotide away.

What the study reported, not specific to this receptor: Compared with placebo recipients, Ad26.COV2.S recipients showed higher spike-specific TCR breadth (P = 0.0014). It was noted by the authors that total T cell responses may have been underestimated by the TCR breadth and depth analyses. After vaccination, spike-specific CD8+ and CD4+ T cell responses were reported to show substantial breadth. The study lacked the statistical power to compare responses across vaccine doses or regimens. Comparable non-spike TCR breadth was observed between vaccine and placebo recipients, consistent with only spike being contained in the vaccine.

The receptor was isolated from a person between 18 and 59 years old who received the Ad26.COV2.S COVID-19 vaccine or a placebo. The specimen comprised peripheral blood, sampled in a trial of Ad26.COV2.S vaccine versus placebo.

The DNA is as follows: TGTGCCAGCAGTTACGGTGGGGACACTGAAGCTTTCTTT. This is translated as CASSYGGDTEAFF. The rearrangement joined TRBV6-5 to TRBJ1-1, with the D gene call left open. Spanning cysteine to phenylalanine, the CDR3 consists of 13 amino acids. The DNA shown is the 39-base CDR3, in frame from base 1. V is clipped by 2 bases and J by 3 bases, and the sequence between their germline boundaries is 7 bases long. The germline V gene gives CDR1 as MNHEY and CDR2 as SVGAGI.